These 21 T cell receptor beta chains came from one sample sequenced in a study of blood T cells in healthy people across ages. Using a J-beta primer mix together with a sample-barcoded 5' primer, a second PCR was run for roughly 7 to 12 cycles. TCRdb redid the calling of the 5' RACE reads with MiXCR, one entry per CDR3 protein. Of hundreds of thousands of distinct CDR3 sequences in the sample, about 25% were seen once. These data are also associated with another study on T cells of mothers and their children.

Sequencing used blood. The receptors stem from a boy aged 5-17 years in good health.

The V gene is TRBV6-1, the J gene TRBJ2-1, with TRBD2 identical over 14 bases. Trimming took 5 bases from V and 9 from J; bases not matched to a gene: 3. This CDR3 contains 14 residues. Germline V gene data show CDR1 as MNHNS and CDR2 as SASEGT. DNA of the CDR3: TGTGCCAGCAGTTCGACTAGCGGGGGGGCTGAGCAGTTCTTC. The encoded protein is CASSSTSGGAEQFF.

This chain links TRBV11-2 with TRBJ2-2; D ambiguous. The V end lost 6 bases, the J end lost 4 bases, and 18 bases lay between the germline ends. This CDR3 spans 16 amino acids. Germline CDR1 is SGHAT and CDR2 is FQNNGV. CDR3 amino acids: CASRSVSAASTGELFF. The CDR3 nucleotides are TGTGCCAGCAGATCTGTCTCGGCTGCGAGCACCGGGGAGCTGTTTTTT. The entire variable domain, with the rest obtained from reference TRBV11-2 and TRBJ2-2, is as follows: EAGVAQSPRYKIIEKRQSVAFWCNPISGHATLYWYQQILGQGPKLLIQFQNNGVVDDSQLPKDRFSAERLKGVDSTLKIQPAKLEDSAVYLCASRSVSAASTGELFFGEGSRLTVL.

This clonotype was seen a handful of times. The CDR3 sequence is CASSLGLTGGEEEQFF. The CDR3 nucleotides are TGCGCCAGCAGCCTCGGACTAACGGGGGGCGAGGAGGAGCAGTTCTTC. The V gene is TRBV4-3, the J gene TRBJ2-5, with D perhaps TRBD2 (7 bases). With the DNA end fitting TRBJ2-1 better, the J assignment may be wrong. This CDR3 region has 16 residues. Germline CDR1 reads LGHNA; CDR2 reads YSLEER.

The rearrangement joins TRBV3-1 to TRBJ2-1; D remains unclear. The CDR3 is made up of 14 amino acids. V lost 0 bases to trimming and J lost 2 bases, with 5 bases between them. Germline CDR1 LGHDT, CDR2 YNNKEL (reference sequence). The CDR3 reads CASSQDITYNEQFF. The CDR3 DNA follows: TGTGCCAGCAGCCAAGACATAACCTACAATGAGCAGTTCTTC.

Remarks on this clonotype: This sequence may be a read error, since a much larger clone differs from it by one base. This rearrangement joins TRBV24-1 to TRBJ2-6; D not resolved. Per germline, CDR1 KGHDR and CDR2 SFDVKD. Trimming left V 4 bases short and J 1 base short, with 10 bases between. The CDR3 runs 16 residues. In nucleotides, the CDR3 is TGTGCCACCAGTGAAAACTGGGGATCTGGGGCCAACGTCCTGACTTTC. This translates into CATSENWGSGANVLTF.

V is TRBV18 and J is TRBJ2-5, with D maybe TRBD2 (5 bases). Germline CDR1 reads KGHSH; CDR2 reads LQKENI. CDR3 length equals 14 residues. V lost 3 bases and J lost 1, with 9 bases in between. The CDR3 loop is CASSPPGIQETQYF. As DNA, the CDR3 is TGTGCCAGCTCACCGCCCGGGATCCAAGAGACCCAGTACTTC.

This clonotype was counted between two and nine times. V gene TRBV28 combines with J gene TRBJ2-6, with 7 positions matching TRBD1. The trim removed 6 bases at V and 2 bases at J, leaving 7 bases unmatched. The CDR3 extends over 16 amino acids. Per the germline V gene, CDR1 is MDHEN and CDR2 is SYDVKM. The CDR3, as DNA: TGTGCCAGCAGCCAATACAGGGGAGCTGGGGCCAACGTCCTGACTTTC. Translation: CASSQYRGAGANVLTF.

There are many counts of this clonotype. In DNA, the CDR3 is TGTGCCAGCTCCCGAACCGGGACAGGGTCTAGTTACGAGCAGTACTTC. It translates to CASSRTGTGSSYEQYF. This chain connects TRBV18 to TRBJ2-7; 9 bases fit TRBD1. This CDR3 region has 16 residues. Trimming removed 6 bases from V and 4 bases from J; junction bases left unmatched: 13. CDR1 is KGHSH, CDR2 LQKENI, per germline. The full variable domain, in which reference TRBV18 and TRBJ2-7 provide the parts outside the CDR3, is NAGVMQNPRHLVRRRGQEARLRCSPMKGHSHVYWYRQLPEEGLKFMVYLQKENIIDESGMPKERFSAEFPKEGPSILRIQQVVRGDSAAYFCASSRTGTGSSYEQYFGPGTRLTVT.

In its sample, this clonotype was seen a few times. The chain joins TRBV5-1 to TRBJ2-5; perhaps TRBD1 as D (7 bases). The germline V gene has CDR1 SGHRS and CDR2 YFSETQ. Trimming took off 4 bases at V and 2 bases at J, with 18 bases between the two ends. This CDR3 spans 16 amino acids. CDR3 sequence: CASSPTPTGRQETQYF. In DNA form, the CDR3 reads TGCGCCAGCAGCCCGACCCCGACAGGGAGGCAAGAGACCCAGTACTTC.

In regard to this clonotype: Likely a read error: the CDR3 ends without its conserved phenylalanine or tryptophan. The CDR3 region has the DNA TGCAGTGCTAGGTCGGTTCTAGCAGTCTACGAGCAGTACTCC. It codes for CSARSVLAVYEQYS. V and J are TRBV20-1 and TRBJ2-7; D is possibly TRBD2 (5 bases). Trimming took 3 bases from V and 3 from J, leaving 15 bases between them. The CDR3 has 14 residues. Germline CDR1 DFQATT, CDR2 SNEGSKA (reference sequence).

The CDR3 loop is CASGYYNEQFF. DNA of the CDR3: TGTGCCAGCGGATATTATAATGAGCAGTTCTTC. V is TRBV3-1 and J is TRBJ2-1; D is ambiguous. V shed 8 bases and J shed 7 bases, with 9 bases lying between them. Germline V gene sequence: CDR1 LGHDT, CDR2 YNNKEL (reference sequence). This CDR3 has 11 residues.

This clonotype was seen a handful of times. The CDR3 sequence: CASSPGRPQETQYF. The CDR3 nucleotides read TGTGCCAGTAGCCCAGGGAGGCCACAAGAGACCCAGTACTTC. The chain couples TRBV21-1 to TRBJ2-5; the table's D call TRBD2 went unverified against the DNA. TRBV21-1 represents a pseudogene. The CDR3 is made up of 14 amino acids.

This clonotype was seen a few times. This chain uses TRBV20-1 with TRBJ2-4; no clear D gene. The CDR3 loop spans 13 amino acids. Between the trimmed V and J ends, which lost 1 base and 0 bases, there was a span of 4 bases. CDR1 DFQATT and CDR2 SNEGSKA come from the germline V gene (reference sequence). This CDR3 is CSARASAKNIQYF. The CDR3 DNA is TGCAGTGCTAGAGCTTCAGCCAAAAACATTCAGTACTTC.

This chain connects TRBV2 to TRBJ1-2, with D perhaps TRBD1 (6 bases). The CDR3 loop spans 14 amino acids. V gave up 5 bases and J gave up 3 bases, with 13 bases separating them. Germline CDR1 SNHLY, CDR2 FYNNEI. CDR3 region: CASSWVQGDYGYTF. The DNA for the CDR3 is TGTGCCAGCAGTTGGGTACAGGGCGACTATGGCTACACCTTC.

This clonotype came up a few times. The J gene is TRBJ2-2, the V gene TRBV12-3 or TRBV12-4; 8 nucleotides match TRBD1. The CDR3 runs 16 residues. J gave up 0 bases and V 7 bases, and 7 bases lay outside the gene matches. CDR3 DNA sequence: TGTGCCAGCATTGGGGGGACAGGAACGAACACCGGGGAGCTGTTTTTT. This encodes CASIGGTGTNTGELFF.

This chain connects TRBV5-1 to TRBJ2-4, with 9 positions matching TRBD1. Germline lookup yields CDR1 SGHRS and CDR2 YFSETQ. J lost 9 bases, V lost 4 bases, and 5 bases had no gene match. The CDR3 spans 13 residues. CDR3 sequence (DNA): TGCGCCAGCAGCACGGGACAGGGTGGCATTCAGTACTTC. Protein: CASSTGQGGIQYF.

A few counts support this clonotype. V is TRBV12-3 or TRBV12-4 and J is TRBJ2-3; possible D gene TRBD2, 6 bases. The CDR3 covers 15 residues. Trimming took off 7 bases at V and 1 base at J, with 15 bases between the two ends. The CDR3 DNA reads as TGTGCCAGCACCGGATCTCCGGGGGGCACAGATACGCAGTATTTT. It codes for CASTGSPGGTDTQYF.

This sequence joins TRBV9 and TRBJ2-5; 11 bases map to TRBD1. The V segment lost 1 base and the J segment 1 base; nucleotides outside the gene matches: 3. The CDR3 has 16 residues. Germline lookup yields CDR1 SGDLS and CDR2 YYNGEE. CDR3 coding DNA: TGTGCCAGCAGCGTACGGACAGGGGGCGTCCAAGAGACCCAGTACTTC. Protein: CASSVRTGGVQETQYF.

The chain combines TRBV9 with TRBJ1-4; TRBD1 is a possible D gene (6 bases). The CDR3 totals 15 residues. The V gene lost 0 bases and the J gene lost 8 bases, with 14 bases spanning the gap. From germline, CDR1 is SGDLS and CDR2 YYNGEE. In DNA form, the CDR3 reads TGTGCCAGCAGCGTAGCCCCAGGGGAGGGGGAAAAACTGTTTTTT. As protein: CASSVAPGEGEKLFF.

This chain joins TRBV27 and TRBJ1-6, with D possibly TRBD1 on 6 matching bases. The CDR3 is 15 residues long. V was clipped by 4 bases and J by 6 bases, with 13 bases between them. Germline loops: CDR1 MNHEY, CDR2 SMNVEV (reference sequence). CDR3 residues: CASSSRTDRNSPLHF. In nucleotides, the CDR3 is TGTGCCAGCAGTTCACGGACAGATCGTAATTCACCCCTCCACTTT.

The chain employs TRBV20-1 and TRBJ2-3; D is uncertain. Trimming removed 5 bases at V and 1 base at J, with 16 bases between. The CDR3 runs to 15 residues. CDR1 is DFQATT, CDR2 SNEGSKA, per germline (reference sequence). The CDR3 DNA reads TGCAGTGCTGGGCTTCGGTACCAGGGCACAGATACGCAGTATTTT. Its protein is CSAGLRYQGTDTQYF.